This TCR beta chain was documented in a study of shared clonotypes between healthy human individuals. A remark on this clone: This same CDR3 is encoded by further DNA sequences in the sample.

Produced via immunoSEQ multiplex PCR; TCRdb's table is partial and in-frame only. Found here are about 1.5 million clones, under 99% of them singletons; the top ten hold about 0.45%. CDR1 is SGDLS and CDR2 is YYNGEE in the germline V gene. The CDR3 extends over 13 amino acids. Between the trimmed V and J ends, which lost 2 bases and 2 bases, there was a span of 6 bases. What was sequenced was naive CD4+ T cells sorted from blood. This sample's subset: CD45RA+ positively selected. The chain has TRBV9 and TRBJ2-3; no clear D gene. The source of this sequence is a young man in good health. The CDR3: CASSVGNTDTQYF. In DNA, the CDR3 is TGTGCCAGCAGCGTGGGCAACACAGATACGCAGTATTTT.